This T cell receptor (beta chain) was obtained from a study of blood T cell repertoires in COVID-19. Across the whole study: Acute-phase and convalescent COVID-19 samples originated in the United States, Italy and Spain. PBMCs, B-cell-depleted T cells, or T cells were the source of the cDNA or gDNA that made up the material.

In its sample, this clone was seen a few times. Assay: immunoSEQ multiplex PCR; the TCRdb copy retains only in-frame clones and omits some. The table includes about 230,000 clones, roughly 83% detected once. This receptor was obtained from a woman aged 70-85 years with active or convalescent COVID-19. What was sequenced was peripheral blood.

CDR3 residues: CASSPAGLAGWSSYNEQFF. CDR3 in DNA: TGCGCCAGCAGCCCGGCTGGACTAGCGGGCTGGAGCTCCTACAATGAGCAGTTCTTC. The chain joins TRBV5-1 to TRBJ2-1, with TRBD2 matching 11 bases. The CDR3 totals 19 residues. Germline CDR1 reads SGHRS; CDR2 reads YFSETQ. Germline trimming cut 4 bases from V and 0 bases from J; bases unmatched to any gene: 12. Together with reference TRBV5-1 and TRBJ2-1, the CDR3 gives the full variable domain: KAGVTQTPRYLIKTRGQQVTLSCSPISGHRSVSWYQQTPGQGLQFLFEYFSETQRNKGNFPGRFSGRQFSNSRSEMNVSTLELGDSALYLCASSPAGLAGWSSYNEQFFGPGTRLTVL.